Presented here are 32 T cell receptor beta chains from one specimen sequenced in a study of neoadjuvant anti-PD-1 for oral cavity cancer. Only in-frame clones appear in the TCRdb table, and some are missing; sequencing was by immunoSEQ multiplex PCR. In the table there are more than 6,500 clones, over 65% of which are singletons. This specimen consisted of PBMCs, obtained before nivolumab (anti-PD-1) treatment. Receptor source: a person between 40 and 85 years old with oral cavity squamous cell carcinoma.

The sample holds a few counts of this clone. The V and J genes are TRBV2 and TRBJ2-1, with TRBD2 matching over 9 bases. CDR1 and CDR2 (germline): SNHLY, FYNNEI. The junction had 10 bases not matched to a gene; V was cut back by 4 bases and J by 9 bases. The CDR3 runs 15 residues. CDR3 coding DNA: TGTGCCAGCAGTGTGGAGGGACTAGCCTCTGCTGAGCAGTTCTTC. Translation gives CASSVEGLASAEQFF.

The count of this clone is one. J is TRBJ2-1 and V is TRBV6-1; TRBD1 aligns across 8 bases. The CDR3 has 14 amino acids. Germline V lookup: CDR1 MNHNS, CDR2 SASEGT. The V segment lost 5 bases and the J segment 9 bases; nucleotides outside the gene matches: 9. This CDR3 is CASSKTGEFAEQFF. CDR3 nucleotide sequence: TGTGCCAGCAGTAAGACAGGGGAATTTGCTGAGCAGTTCTTC.

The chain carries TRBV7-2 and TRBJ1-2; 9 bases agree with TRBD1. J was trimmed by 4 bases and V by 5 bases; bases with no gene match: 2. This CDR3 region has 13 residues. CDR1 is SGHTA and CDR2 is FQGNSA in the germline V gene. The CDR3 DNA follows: TGTGCCAGCAGCCCGGACAGGGGCTATGGCTACACCTTC. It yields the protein CASSPDRGYGYTF.

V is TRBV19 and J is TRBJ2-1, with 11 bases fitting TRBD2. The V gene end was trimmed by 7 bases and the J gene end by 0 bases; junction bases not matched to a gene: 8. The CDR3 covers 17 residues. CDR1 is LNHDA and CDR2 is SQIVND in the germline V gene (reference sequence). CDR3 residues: CASTSLAGAHSYNEQFF. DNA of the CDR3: TGTGCCAGTACCTCACTAGCGGGGGCGCACTCCTACAATGAGCAGTTCTTC.

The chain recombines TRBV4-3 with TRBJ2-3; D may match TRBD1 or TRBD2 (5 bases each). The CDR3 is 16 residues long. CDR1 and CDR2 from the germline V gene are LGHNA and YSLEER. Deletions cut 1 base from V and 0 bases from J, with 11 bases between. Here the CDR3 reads CASSQGGLGSTDTQYF. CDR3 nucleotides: TGCGCCAGCAGCCAAGGGGGGTTAGGAAGCACAGATACGCAGTATTTT.

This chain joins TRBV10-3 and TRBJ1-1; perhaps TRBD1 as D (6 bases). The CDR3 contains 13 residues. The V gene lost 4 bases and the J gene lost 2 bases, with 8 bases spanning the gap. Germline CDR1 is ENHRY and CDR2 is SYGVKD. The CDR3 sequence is CAISGTDNTEAFF. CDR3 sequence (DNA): TGTGCCATCAGTGGGACAGACAACACTGAAGCTTTCTTT.

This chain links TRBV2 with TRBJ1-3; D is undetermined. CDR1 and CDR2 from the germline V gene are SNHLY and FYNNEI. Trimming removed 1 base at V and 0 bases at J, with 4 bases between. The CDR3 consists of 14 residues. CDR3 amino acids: CASSEGDSGNTIYF. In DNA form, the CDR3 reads TGTGCCAGCAGTGAAGGTGACTCTGGAAACACCATATATTTT. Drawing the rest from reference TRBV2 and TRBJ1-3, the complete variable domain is EPEVTQTPSHQVTQMGQEVILRCVPISNHLYFYWYRQILGQKVEFLVSFYNNEISEKSEIFDDQFSVERPDGSNFTLKIRSTKLEDSAMYFCASSEGDSGNTIYFGEGSWLTVV.

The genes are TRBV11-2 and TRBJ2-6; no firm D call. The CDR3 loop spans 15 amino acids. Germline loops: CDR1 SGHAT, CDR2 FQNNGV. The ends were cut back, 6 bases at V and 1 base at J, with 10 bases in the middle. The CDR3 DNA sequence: TGTGCCAGCAGACATCTCTTTTCTGGGGCCAACGTCCTGACTTTC. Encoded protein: CASRHLFSGANVLTF.

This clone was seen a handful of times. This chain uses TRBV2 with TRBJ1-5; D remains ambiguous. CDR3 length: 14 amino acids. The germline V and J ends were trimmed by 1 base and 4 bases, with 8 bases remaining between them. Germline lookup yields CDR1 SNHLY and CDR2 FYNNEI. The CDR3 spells CASSEEHGNQPQHF. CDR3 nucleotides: TGTGCCAGCAGTGAAGAACACGGGAATCAGCCCCAGCATTTT.

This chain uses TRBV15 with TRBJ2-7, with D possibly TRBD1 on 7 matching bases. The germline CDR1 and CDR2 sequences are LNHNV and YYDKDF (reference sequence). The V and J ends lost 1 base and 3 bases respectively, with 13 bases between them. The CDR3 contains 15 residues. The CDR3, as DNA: TGTGCCACCAGCAGAGGGGGGCAGGGGGGCTACGAGCAGTACTTC. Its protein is CATSRGGQGGYEQYF.

The CDR3 DNA follows: TGTGCCTGGAGGACAGACGAGCAGTACTTC. It yields the protein CAWRTDEQYF. The rearrangement links TRBV30 to TRBJ2-7; the D gene is possibly TRBD1 (5 bases). The length of the CDR3 is 10 residues. Germline CDR1 and CDR2: GTSNPN and SVGIG (reference sequence). Trimming shortened V by 3 bases and J by 5 bases, and 5 bases separated the two germline ends.

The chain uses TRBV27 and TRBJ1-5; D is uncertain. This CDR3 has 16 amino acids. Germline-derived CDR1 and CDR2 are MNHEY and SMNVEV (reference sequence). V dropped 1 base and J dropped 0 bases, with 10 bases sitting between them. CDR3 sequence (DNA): TGTGCCAGCAGTTTATTGGCAGTTAATAGCAATCAGCCCCAGCATTTT. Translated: CASSLLAVNSNQPQHF.

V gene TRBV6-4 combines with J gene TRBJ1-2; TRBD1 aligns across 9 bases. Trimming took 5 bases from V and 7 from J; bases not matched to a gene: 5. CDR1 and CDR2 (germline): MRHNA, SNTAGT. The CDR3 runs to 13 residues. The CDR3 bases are TGTGCCAGCAGTCGGACAGGGGTGGGTGGCTACACCTTC. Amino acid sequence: CASSRTGVGGYTF.

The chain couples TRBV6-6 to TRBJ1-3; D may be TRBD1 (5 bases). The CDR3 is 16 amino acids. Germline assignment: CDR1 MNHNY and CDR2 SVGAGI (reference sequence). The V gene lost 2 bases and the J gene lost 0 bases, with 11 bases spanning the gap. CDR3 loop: CASSYEGLSSGNTIYF. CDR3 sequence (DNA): TGTGCCAGCAGTTACGAGGGGCTAAGCTCTGGAAACACCATATATTTT.

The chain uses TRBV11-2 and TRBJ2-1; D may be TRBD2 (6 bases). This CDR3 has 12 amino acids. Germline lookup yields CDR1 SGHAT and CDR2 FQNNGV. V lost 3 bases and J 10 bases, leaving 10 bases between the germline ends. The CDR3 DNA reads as TGTGCCAGCAGCTTTACTAGCAACGAGCAGTTCTTC. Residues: CASSFTSNEQFF.

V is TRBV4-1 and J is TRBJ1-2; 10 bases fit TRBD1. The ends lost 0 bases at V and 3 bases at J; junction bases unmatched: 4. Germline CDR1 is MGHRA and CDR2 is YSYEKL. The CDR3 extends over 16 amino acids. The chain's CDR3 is CASSQDWGQGHYGYTF. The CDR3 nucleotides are TGCGCCAGCAGCCAAGATTGGGGACAGGGGCACTATGGCTACACCTTC.

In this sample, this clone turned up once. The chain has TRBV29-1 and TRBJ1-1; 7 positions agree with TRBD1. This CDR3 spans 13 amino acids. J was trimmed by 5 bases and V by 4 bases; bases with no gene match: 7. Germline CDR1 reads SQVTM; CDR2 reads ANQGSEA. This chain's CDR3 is CSVGSGGSTEAFF. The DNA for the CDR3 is TGCAGCGTTGGGTCAGGGGGGAGTACTGAAGCTTTCTTT.

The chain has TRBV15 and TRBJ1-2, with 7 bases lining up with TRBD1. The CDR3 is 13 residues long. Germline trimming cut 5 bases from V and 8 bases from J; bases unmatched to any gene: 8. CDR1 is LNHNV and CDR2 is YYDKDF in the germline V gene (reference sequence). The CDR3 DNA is TGTGCCACCAGCTTGACAGGGTTGGGCGGCTACACCTTC. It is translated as CATSLTGLGGYTF.

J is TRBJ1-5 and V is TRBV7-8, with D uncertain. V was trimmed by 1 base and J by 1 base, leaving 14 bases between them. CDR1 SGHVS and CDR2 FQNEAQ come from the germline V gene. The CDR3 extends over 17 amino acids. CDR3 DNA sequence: TGTGCCAGCAGCTTAGGCAGGAGGAGCGGAAGCAATCAGCCCCAGCATTTT. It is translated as CASSLGRRSGSNQPQHF.

The CDR3 reads CSAPSGNGYTF. The CDR3 DNA reads TGCAGTGCTCCCTCGGGGAATGGCTACACCTTC. The rearrangement joins TRBV20-1 to TRBJ1-2; D is undetermined. Germline-derived CDR1 and CDR2 are DFQATT and SNEGSKA (reference sequence). The CDR3 loop spans 11 amino acids. Trimming removed 5 bases at V and 6 bases at J, with 10 bases between.

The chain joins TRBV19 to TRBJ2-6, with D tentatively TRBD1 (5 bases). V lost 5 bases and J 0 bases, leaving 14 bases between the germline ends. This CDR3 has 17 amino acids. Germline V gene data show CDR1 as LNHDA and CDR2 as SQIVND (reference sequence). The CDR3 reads CASSPSQGSSGANVLTF. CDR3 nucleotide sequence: TGTGCCAGTAGTCCGAGTCAGGGAAGCTCTGGGGCCAACGTCCTGACTTTC.

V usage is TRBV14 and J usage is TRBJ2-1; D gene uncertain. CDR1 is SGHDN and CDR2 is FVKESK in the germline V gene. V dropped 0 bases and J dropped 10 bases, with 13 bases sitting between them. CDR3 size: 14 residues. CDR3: CASSQDSHTAEQFF. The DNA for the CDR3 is TGTGCCAGCAGCCAAGATAGTCACACCGCGGAGCAGTTCTTC.

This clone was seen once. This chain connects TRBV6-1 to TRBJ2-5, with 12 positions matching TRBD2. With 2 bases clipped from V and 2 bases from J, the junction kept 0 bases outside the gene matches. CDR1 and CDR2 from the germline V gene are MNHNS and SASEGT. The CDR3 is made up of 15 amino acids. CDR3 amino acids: CASSELAGGQETQYF. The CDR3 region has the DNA TGTGCCAGCAGTGAACTAGCGGGGGGGCAAGAGACCCAGTACTTC.

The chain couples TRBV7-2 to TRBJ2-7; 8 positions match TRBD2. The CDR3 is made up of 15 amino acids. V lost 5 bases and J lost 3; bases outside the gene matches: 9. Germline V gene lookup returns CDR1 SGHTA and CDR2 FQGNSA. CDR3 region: CASSPFGGGRYEQYF. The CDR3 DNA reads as TGTGCCAGCAGCCCTTTTGGCGGGGGGCGCTACGAGCAGTACTTC.

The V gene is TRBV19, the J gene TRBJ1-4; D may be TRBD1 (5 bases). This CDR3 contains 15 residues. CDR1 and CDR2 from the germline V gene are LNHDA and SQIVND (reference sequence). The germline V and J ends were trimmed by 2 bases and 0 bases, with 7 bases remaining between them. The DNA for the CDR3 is TGTGCCAGTAGTATACGGGGGGCAACTAATGAAAAACTGTTTTTT. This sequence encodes CASSIRGATNEKLFF.

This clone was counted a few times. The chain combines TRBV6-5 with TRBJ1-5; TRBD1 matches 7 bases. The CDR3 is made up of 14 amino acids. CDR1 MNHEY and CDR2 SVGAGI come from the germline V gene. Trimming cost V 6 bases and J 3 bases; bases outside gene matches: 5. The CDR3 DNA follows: TGTGCCAGCAGAAACAGGGGAGACAATCAGCCCCAGCATTTT. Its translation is CASRNRGDNQPQHF.

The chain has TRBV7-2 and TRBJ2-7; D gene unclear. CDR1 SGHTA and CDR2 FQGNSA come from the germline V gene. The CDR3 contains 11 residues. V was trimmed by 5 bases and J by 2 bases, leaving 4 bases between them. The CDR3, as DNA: TGTGCCAGCAGCCAAGCCTACGAGCAGTACTTC. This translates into CASSQAYEQYF.

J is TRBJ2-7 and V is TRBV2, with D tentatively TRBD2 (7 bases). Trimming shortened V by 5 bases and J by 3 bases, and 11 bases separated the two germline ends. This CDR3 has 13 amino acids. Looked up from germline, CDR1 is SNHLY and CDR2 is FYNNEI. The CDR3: CASSRGGNYEQYF. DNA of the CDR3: TGTGCCAGCAGTAGGGGGGGGAACTACGAGCAGTACTTC.

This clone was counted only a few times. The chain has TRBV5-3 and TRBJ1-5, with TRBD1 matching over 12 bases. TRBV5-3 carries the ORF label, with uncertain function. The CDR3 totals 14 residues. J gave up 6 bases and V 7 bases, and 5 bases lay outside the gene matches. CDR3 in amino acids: CARLGQGAFQPQHF. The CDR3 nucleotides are TGTGCCAGACTGGGACAGGGGGCGTTTCAGCCCCAGCATTTT.

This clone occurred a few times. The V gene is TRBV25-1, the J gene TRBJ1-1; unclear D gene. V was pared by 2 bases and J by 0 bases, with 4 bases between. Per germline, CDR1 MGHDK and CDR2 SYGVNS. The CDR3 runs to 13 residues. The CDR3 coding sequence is TGTGCCAGCAGTGAACATGTGAACACTGAAGCTTTCTTT. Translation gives CASSEHVNTEAFF.

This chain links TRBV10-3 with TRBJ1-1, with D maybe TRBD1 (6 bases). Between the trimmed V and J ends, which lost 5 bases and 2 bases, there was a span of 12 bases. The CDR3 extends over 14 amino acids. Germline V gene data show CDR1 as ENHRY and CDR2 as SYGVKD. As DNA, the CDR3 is TGTGCCATCAGTCCACAGGGTTTTAACACTGAAGCTTTCTTT. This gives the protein CAISPQGFNTEAFF.

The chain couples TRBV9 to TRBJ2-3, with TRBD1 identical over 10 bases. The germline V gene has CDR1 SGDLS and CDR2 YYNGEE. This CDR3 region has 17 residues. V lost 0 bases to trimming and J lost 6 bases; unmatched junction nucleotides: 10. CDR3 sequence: CASSVGLGQGVFDTQYF. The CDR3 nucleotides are TGTGCCAGCAGCGTAGGCCTAGGACAGGGGGTGTTTGATACGCAGTATTTT.